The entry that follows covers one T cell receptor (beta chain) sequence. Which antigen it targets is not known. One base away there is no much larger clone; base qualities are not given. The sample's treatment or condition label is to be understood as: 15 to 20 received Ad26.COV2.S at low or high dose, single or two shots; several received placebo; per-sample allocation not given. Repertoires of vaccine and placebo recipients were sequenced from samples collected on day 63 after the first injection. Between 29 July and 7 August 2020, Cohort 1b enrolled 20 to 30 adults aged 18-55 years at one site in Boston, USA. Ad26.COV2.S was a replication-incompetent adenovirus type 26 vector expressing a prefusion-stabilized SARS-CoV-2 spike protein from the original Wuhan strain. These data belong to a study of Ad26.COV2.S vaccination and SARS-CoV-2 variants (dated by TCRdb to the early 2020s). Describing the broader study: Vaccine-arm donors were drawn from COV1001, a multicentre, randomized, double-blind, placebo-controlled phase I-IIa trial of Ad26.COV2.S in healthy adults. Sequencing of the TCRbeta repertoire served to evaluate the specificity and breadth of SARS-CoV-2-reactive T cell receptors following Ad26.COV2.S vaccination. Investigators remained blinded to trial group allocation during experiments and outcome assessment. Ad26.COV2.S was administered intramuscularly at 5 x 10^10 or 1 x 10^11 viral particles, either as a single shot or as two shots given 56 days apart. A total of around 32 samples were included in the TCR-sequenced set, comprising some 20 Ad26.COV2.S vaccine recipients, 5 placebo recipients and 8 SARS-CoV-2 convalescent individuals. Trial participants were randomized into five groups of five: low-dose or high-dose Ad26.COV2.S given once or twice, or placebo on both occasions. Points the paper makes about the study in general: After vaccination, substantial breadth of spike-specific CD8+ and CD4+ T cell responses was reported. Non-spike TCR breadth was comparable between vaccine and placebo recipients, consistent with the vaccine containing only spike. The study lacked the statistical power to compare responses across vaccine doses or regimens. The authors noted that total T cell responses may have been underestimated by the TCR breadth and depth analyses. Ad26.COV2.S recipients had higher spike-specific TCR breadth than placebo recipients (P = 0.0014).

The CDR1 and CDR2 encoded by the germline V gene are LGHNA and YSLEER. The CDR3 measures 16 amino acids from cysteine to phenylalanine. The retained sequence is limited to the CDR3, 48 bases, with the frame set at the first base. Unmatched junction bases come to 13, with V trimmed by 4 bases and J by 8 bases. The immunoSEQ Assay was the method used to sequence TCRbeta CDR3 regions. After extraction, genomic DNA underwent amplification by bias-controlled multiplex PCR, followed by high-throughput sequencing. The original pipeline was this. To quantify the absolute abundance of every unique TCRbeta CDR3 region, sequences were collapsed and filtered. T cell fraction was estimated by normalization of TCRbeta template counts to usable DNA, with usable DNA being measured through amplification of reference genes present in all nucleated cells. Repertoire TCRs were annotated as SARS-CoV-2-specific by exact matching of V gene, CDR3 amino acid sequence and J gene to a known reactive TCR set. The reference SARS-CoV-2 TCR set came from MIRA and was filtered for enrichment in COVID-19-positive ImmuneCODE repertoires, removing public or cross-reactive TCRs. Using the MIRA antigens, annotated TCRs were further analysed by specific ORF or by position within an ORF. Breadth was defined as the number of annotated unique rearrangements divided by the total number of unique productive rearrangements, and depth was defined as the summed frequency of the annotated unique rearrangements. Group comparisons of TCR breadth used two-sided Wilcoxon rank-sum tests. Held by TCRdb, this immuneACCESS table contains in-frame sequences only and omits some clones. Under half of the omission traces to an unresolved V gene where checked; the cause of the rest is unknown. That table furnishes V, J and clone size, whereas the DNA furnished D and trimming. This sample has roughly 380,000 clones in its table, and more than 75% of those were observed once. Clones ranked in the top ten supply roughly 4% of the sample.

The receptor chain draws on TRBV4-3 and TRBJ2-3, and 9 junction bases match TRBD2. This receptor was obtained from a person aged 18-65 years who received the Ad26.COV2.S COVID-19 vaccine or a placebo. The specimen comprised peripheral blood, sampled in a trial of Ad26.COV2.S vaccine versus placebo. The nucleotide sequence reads TGCGCCAGCAGCCTTCCCCCGCGGGGGGGCCCGGGTACGCAGTATTTT. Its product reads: CASSLPPRGGPGTQYF.